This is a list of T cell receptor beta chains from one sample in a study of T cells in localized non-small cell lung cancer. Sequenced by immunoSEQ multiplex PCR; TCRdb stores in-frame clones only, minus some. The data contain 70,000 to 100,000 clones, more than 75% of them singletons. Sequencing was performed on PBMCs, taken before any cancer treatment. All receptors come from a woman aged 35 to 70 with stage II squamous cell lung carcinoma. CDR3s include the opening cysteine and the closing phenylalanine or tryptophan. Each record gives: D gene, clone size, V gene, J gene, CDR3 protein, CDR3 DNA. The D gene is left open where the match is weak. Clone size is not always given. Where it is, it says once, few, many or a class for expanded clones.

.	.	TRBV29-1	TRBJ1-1	CSVGAGMNTEAFF	TGCAGCGTTGGGGCAGGGATGAACACTGAAGCTTTCTTT
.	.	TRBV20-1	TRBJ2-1	CSASLFNEQFF	TGCAGTGCTTCCCTGTTCAATGAGCAGTTCTTC
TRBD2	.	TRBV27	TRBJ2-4	CASSLAPGGTEYF	TGTGCCAGCAGTTTAGCCCCGGGGGGTACGGAGTACTTC
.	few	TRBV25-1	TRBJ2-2	CASSEPPGPTRGELFF	TGTGCCAGCAGTGAACCCCCCGGGCCTACTAGGGGGGAGCTGTTTTTT
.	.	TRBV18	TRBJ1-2	CASRPQGPHGYTF	TGTGCCAGCCGTCCCCAGGGGCCCCATGGCTACACCTTC
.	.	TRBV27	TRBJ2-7	CASSRLAQASYEQYF	TGTGCCAGCAGTCGCCTAGCTCAGGCTTCCTACGAGCAGTACTTC
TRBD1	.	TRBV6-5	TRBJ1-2	CASRSGQGVYGYTF	TGTGCCAGCAGGTCGGGACAGGGAGTCTATGGCTACACCTTC
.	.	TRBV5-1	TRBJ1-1	CASSFRAMSTEAFF	TGCGCCAGCAGCTTCAGAGCGATGAGCACTGAAGCTTTCTTT
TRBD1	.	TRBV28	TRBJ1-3	CASSSFDRGGNTIYF	TGTGCCAGCAGTTCCTTCGACAGGGGGGGAAACACCATATATTTT
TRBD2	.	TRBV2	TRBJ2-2	CASMSGGRAFTGELFF	TGTGCCAGCATGTCCGGCGGGAGGGCCTTCACCGGGGAGCTGTTTTTT
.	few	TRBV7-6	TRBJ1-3	CASSLGRAASQNTIYF	TGTGCCAGCAGCTTAGGGAGGGCTGCTTCCCAAAACACCATATATTTT
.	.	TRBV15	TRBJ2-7	CATSTRDTYEQYF	TGTGCCACCAGCACCCGGGACACCTACGAGCAGTACTTC
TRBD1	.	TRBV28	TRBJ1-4	CASSLKDRGEKLFF	TGTGCCAGCAGTTTGAAGGACAGGGGTGAAAAACTGTTTTTT
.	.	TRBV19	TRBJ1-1	CASSIYPGVNTEAFF	TGTGCCAGTAGTATATATCCGGGCGTGAACACTGAAGCTTTCTTT
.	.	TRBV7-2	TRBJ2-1	CASSPRTGFGFF	TGTGCCAGCAGCCCCCGGACTGGGTTTGGGTTCTTC
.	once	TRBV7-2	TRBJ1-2	CASSLTSSARVGGYTF	TGTGCCAGCAGCTTAACCAGTTCGGCAAGGGTGGGTGGCTACACCTTC
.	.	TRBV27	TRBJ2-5	CASSLLGLGETQYF	TGTGCCAGCAGTTTACTGGGGTTGGGAGAGACCCAGTACTTC
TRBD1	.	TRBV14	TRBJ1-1	CASSRIQGASEAFF	TGTGCCAGCAGCCGCATACAGGGGGCCTCTGAAGCTTTCTTT
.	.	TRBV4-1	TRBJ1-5	CASSQRGDPLNQHF	TGCGCCAGCAGCCAAAGGGGGGACCCGTTGAACCAGCATTTT
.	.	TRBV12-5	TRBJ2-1	CASGLDRGDEQFF	TGTGCTAGTGGTTTGGATCGAGGGGATGAGCAGTTCTTC
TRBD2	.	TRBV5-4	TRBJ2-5	CASSKAGWDQETQYF	TGTGCCAGCAGCAAAGCGGGGTGGGACCAAGAGACCCAGTACTTC
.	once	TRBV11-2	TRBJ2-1	CASSLGTAPYNEQFF	TGTGCCAGCAGCCTCGGGACTGCTCCCTACAATGAGCAGTTCTTC
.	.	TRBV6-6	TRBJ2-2	CASSYSTVTGELFF	TGTGCCAGCAGTTACTCGACGGTCACCGGGGAGCTGTTTTTT
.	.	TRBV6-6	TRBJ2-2	CAFWGSGELFF	TGTGCCTTCTGGGGGAGCGGGGAGCTGTTTTTT
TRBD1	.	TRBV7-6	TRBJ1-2	CASSYTGTGDKGYTF	TGTGCCAGCAGCTACACCGGGACAGGGGATAAGGGCTACACCTTC
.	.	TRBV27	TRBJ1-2	CARDRYRNYGYTF	TGTGCCAGGGACCGTTACAGAAACTATGGCTACACCTTC
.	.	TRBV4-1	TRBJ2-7	CASSQQTGGAYEQYF	TGCGCCAGCAGCCAACAAACAGGGGGGGCGTACGAGCAGTACTTC
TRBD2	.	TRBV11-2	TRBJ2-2	CASRRLAGATGELFF	TGTGCCAGCAGACGGCTAGCGGGAGCTACCGGGGAGCTGTTTTTT
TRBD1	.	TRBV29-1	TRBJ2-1	CSVDTRQGYNEQFF	TGCAGCGTTGATACCCGACAGGGCTACAATGAGCAGTTCTTC
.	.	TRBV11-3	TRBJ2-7	CASSLRQCCEQYF	TGTGCCAGCAGCCTACGACAGTGTTGTGAGCAGTACTTC
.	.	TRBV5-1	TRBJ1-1	CASSFREGGNTEAFF	TGCGCCAGCAGCTTCCGGGAGGGAGGTAACACTGAAGCTTTCTTT
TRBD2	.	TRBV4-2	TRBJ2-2	CASSQDGISGRAGTGELFF	TGTGCCAGCAGCCAAGATGGGATTAGCGGGAGGGCAGGCACCGGGGAGCTGTTTTTT
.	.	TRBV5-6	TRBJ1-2	CASSPGATQPNYGYTF	TGTGCCAGCAGCCCAGGGGCCACCCAGCCTAACTATGGCTACACCTTC
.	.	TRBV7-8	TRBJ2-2	CASPSLGELFF	TGTGCCAGCCCCTCGCTCGGGGAGCTGTTTTTT
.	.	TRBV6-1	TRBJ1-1	CASRGGTVNTEAFF	TGTGCCAGCAGAGGTGGGACTGTCAACACTGAAGCTTTCTTT